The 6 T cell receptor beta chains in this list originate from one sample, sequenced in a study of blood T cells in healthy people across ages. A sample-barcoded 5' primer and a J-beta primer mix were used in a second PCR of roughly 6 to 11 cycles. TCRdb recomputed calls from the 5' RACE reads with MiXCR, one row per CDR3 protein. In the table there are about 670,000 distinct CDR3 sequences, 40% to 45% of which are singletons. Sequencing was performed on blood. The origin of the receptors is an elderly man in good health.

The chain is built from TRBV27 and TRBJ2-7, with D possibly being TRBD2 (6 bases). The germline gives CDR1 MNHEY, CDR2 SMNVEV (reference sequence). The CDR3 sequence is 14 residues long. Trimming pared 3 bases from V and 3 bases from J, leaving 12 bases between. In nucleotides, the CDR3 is TGTGCCAGCAGTTTGATCGACGGGAGCTACGAGCAGTACTTC. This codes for CASSLIDGSYEQYF.

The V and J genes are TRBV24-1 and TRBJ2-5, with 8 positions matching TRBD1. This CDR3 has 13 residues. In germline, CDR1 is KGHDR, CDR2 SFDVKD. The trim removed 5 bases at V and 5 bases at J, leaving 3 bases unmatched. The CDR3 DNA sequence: TGTGCCACCAGTGTTACAGGGGGGGAGACCCAGTACTTC. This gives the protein CATSVTGGETQYF.

The CDR3 sequence is CASSGKTSGSRNEQYF. In nucleotides, the CDR3 is TGTGCCAGCAGCGGAAAGACTAGCGGGAGTAGGAATGAGCAGTACTTC. V usage is TRBV5-4 and J usage is TRBJ2-1, with 12 nucleotides matching TRBD2. The DNA matches TRBJ2-7 better at its end, which makes the J call doubtful. CDR3 length: 16 residues. The germline gives CDR1 SGHNT, CDR2 YYREEE (reference sequence).

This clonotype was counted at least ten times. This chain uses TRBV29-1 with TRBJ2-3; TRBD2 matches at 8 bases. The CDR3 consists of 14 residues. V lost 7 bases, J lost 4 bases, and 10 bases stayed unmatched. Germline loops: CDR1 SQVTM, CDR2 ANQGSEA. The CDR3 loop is CSAPGAGDPDTQYF. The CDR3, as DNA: TGCAGCGCTCCGGGAGCGGGAGACCCAGATACGCAGTATTTT.

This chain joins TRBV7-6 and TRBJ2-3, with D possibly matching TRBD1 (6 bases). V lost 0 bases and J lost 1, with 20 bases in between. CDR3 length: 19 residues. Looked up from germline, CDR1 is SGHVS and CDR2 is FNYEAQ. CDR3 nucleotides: TGTGCCAGCAGCTTAGCAGGGGGAATCTTCACCCCTGGCACAGATACGCAGTATTTT. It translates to CASSLAGGIFTPGTDTQYF.

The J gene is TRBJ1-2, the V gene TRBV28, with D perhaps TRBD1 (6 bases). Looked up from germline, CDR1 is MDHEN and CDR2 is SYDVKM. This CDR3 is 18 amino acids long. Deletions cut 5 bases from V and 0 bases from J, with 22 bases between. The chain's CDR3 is CASSPHAPLGQTNYGYTF. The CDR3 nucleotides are TGTGCCAGCAGTCCGCATGCCCCGCTGGGACAAACTAACTATGGCTACACCTTC.